In its sample, the clone carrying this T cell receptor (beta chain) was seen once. Its antigen is as yet unknown. Trimming at V came to 7 bases and at J to 1 base, leaving 9 bases not matched to a gene. CDR3 length: 18 residues. Germline V gives CDR1 SGDLS, CDR2 YYNGEE. Using immunoSEQ multiplex PCR, the repertoire was profiled, and TCRdb retains in-frame clones only, with some absent. The table includes 90,000 to 100,000 clones, roughly four fifths detected once. These data come from a study of PD-1 blockade in classical Hodgkin lymphoma. Every single patient, without exception, relapsed after autologous stem cell transplantation, and brentuximab vedotin exposure varied. Study outcomes and limitations: The diversity seen at baseline in complete responders resembled that of newly diagnosed patients. Still unresolved is the cause of the repertoire differences, which may be disease activity or prior therapy. CD4+ TCR diversity climbed significantly by C4D1, unlike CD8+ TCR diversity.

The rearrangement joins TRBV9 to TRBJ2-3, with 16 bases lining up with TRBD2. This receptor was obtained from a human donor with classical Hodgkin lymphoma. The source material was peripheral blood mononuclear cells (PBMCs), sampled before the second cycle of nivolumab. The CDR3 nucleotides are TGTGCCAGCTCCCTAGGGACTAGCGGGAGGGGGGGCACAGATACGCAGTATTTT. Translation gives CASSLGTSGRGGTDTQYF.